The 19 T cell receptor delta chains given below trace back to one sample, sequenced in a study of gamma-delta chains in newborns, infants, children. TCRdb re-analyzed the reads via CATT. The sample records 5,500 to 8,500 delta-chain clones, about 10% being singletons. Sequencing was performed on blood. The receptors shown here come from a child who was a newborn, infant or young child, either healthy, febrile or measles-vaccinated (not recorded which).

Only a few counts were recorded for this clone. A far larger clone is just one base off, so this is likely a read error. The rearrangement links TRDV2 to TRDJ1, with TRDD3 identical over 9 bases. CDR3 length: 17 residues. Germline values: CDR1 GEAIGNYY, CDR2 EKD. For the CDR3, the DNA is TGTGCCTGTGACGGACTGGGGGACCAAGTCTCGTCCGATAAACCCATCTTT. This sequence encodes CACDGLGDQVSSDKPIF.

CDR3 in amino acids: CACEPLGDTPDKLIF. CDR3 DNA: TGTGCCTGTGAACCCCTGGGGGATACTCCCGATAAACTCATCTTT. This rearrangement joins TRDV2 to TRDJ1, with 11 nucleotides matching TRDD3. V lost 4 bases to trimming and J lost 3 bases; unmatched junction nucleotides: 6. CDR1 and CDR2 from the germline V gene are GEAIGNYY and EKD. CDR3 size: 15 residues.

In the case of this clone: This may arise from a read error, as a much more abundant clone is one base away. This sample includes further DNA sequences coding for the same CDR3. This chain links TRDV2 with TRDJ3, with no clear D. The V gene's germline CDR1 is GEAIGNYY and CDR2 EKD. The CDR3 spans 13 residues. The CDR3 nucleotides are TGCGCCTGTGACACCTGGGACACCCGACAGATGTTTTTC. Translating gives CACDTWDTRQMFF.

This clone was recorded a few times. CDR3 sequence: CACDVLGDTFSWDTRQMFF. In nucleotides, the CDR3 is TGTGCCTGTGACGTACTGGGGGATACGTTCTCCTGGGACACCCGACAGATGTTTTTC. This rearrangement joins TRDV2 to TRDJ3; the match to TRDD3 covers 13 bases. Trimming took 3 bases from V and 0 from J; bases not matched to a gene: 4. The germline CDR1 and CDR2 sequences are GEAIGNYY and EKD. This CDR3 is 19 amino acids long.

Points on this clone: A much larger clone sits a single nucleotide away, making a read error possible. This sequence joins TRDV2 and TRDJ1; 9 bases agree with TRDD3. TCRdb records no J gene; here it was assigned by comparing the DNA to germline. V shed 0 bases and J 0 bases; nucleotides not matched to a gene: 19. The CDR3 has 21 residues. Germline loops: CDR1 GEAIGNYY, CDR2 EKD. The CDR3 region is CACDTVGTGGDAATHTDKLIF. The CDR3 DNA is TGTGCCTGTGACACCGTCGGGACTGGGGGAGACGCCGCGACCCACACCGATAAACTCATCTTT.

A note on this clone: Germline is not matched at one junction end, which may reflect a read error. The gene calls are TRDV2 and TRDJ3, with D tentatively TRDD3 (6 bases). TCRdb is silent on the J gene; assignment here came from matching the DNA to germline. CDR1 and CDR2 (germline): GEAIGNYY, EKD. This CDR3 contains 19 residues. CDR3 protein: CAFDTTGDLSSWETRQMFF. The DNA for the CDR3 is TGTGCCTTTGACACGACGGGGGACCTAAGCTCCTGGGAAACCCGACAGATGTTTTTC.

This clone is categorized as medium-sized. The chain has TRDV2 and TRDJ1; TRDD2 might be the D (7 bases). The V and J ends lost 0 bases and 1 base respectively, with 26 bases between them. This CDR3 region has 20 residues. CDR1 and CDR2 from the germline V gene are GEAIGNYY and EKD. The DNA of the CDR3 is TGTGCCTGTGACACCGTTCGTTCCTACGTTCTACTGGGAGCCACCGATAAACTCATCTTT. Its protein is CACDTVRSYVLLGATDKLIF.

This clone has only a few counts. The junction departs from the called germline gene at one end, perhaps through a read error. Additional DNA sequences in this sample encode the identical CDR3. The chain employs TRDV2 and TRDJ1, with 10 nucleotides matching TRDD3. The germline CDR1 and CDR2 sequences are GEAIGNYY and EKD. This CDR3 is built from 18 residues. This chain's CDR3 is CACDTLFGGYSYTDKLIF. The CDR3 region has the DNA TGTGCCTGCGACACCCTCTTTGGGGGATACTCGTACACCGATAAACTCATCTTT.

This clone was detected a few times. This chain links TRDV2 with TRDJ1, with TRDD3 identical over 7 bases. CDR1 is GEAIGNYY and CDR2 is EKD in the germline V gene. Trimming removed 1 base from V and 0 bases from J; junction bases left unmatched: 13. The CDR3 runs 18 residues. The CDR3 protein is CACDTVSGDNKYTDKLIF. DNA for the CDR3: TGTGCCTGTGACACGGTCTCTGGGGATAACAAGTACACCGATAAACTCATCTTT.

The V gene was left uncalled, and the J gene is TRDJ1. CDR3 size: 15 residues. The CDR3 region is CALGRRARPQVKLIF. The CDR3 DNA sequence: TGTGCTCTTGGGAGGAGGGCTCGGCCCCAGGTTAAACTCATCTTT.

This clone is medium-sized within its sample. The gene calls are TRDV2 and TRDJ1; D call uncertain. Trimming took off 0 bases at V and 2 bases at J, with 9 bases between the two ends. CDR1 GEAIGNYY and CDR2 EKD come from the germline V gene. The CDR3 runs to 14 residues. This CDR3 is CACDTLRVTDKLIF. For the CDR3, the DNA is TGTGCCTGTGACACCCTAAGGGTTACCGATAAACTCATCTTT.

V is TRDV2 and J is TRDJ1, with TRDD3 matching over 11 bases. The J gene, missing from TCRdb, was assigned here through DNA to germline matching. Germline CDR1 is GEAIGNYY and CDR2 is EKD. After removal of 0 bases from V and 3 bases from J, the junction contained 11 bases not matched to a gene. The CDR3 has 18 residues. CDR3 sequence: CACDTIEVGDTMADKLIF. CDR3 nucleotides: TGTGCCTGTGACACCATTGAGGTGGGGGATACGATGGCCGATAAACTCATCTTT.

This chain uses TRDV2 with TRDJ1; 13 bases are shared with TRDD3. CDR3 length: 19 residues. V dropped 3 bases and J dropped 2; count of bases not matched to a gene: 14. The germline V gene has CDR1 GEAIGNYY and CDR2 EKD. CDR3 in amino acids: CACDVLLGDTRSRTDKLIF. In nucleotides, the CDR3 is TGTGCCTGTGACGTCTTACTGGGGGATACGCGAAGTCGAACCGATAAACTCATCTTT.

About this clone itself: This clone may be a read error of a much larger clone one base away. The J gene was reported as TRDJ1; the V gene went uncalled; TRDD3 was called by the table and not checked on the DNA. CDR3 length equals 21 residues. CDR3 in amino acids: CACDPVMSELGDIYWQRELIF. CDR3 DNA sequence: TGTGCCTGTGACCCTGTGATGAGCGAACTGGGGGATATCTATTGGCAACGAGAACTCATCTTT.

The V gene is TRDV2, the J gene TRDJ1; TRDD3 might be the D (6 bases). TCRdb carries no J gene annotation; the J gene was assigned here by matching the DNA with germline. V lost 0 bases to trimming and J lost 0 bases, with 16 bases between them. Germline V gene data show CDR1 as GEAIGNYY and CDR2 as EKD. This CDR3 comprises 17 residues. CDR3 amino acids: CACDTISRGSYTDKLIF. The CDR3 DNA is TGTGCCTGTGACACCATTTCGCGGGGATCGTACACCGATAAACTCATCTTT.

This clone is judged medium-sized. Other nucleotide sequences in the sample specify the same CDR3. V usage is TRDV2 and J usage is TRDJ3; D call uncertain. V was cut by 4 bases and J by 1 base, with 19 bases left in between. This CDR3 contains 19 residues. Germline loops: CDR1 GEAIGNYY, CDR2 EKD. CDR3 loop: CACDKVDPTPSWDTRQMFF. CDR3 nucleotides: TGTGCCTGTGATAAGGTTGACCCCACCCCTTCCTGGGACACCCGACAGATGTTTTTC.

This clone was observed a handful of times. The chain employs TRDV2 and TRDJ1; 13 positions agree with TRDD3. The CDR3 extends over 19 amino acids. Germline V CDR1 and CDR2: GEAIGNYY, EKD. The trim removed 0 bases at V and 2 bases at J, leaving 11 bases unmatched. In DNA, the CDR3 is TGTGCCTGTGACACCCTATTACTGGGGGATACGCGAGCGACCGATAAACTCATCTTT. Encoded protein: CACDTLLLGDTRATDKLIF.

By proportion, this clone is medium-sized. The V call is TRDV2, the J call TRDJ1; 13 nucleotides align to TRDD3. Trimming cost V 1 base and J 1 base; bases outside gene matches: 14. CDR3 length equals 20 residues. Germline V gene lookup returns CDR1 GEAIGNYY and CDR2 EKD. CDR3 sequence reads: CACDTLPVLGDTRGTDKLIF. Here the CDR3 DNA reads TGTGCCTGTGACACTCTCCCAGTACTGGGGGATACGCGGGGCACCGATAAACTCATCTTT.

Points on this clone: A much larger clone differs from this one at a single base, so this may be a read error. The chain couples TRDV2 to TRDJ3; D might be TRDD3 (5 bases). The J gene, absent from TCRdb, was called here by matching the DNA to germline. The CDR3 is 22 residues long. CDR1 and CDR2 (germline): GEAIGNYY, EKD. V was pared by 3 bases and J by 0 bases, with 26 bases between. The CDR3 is CACDAGGIGRLTLSWDTRQMFF. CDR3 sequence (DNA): TGTGCCTGTGACGCCGGCGGGATTGGGCGATTAACTCTCTCCTGGGACACCCGACAGATGTTTTTC.